This TCR beta chain appears in the sequencing data of a study of spatial heterogeneity in lung cancer. Study background: More beta-chain than alpha-chain sequences were consistently detected. TCR and UMI combinations that were unique each appeared, on average, more than ten times in raw reads.

In this sample, this clonotype turned up a few times. Its antigen is unidentified. Time point specified: sample taken at primary tumor resection. Whole-study results and caveats: The number of expanded tumor alpha and beta chains correlated with mutation number.

Germline CDR1 SQVTM, CDR2 ANQGSEA. V was cut by 6 bases and J by 2 bases, with 10 bases left in between. The length of the CDR3 is 12 residues. Individual TCR cDNA molecules each bore their own unique molecular identifier. TCRdb re-called the 5' RACE reads through MiXCR, storing one row per CDR3 protein. Of about 2,800 distinct CDR3 sequences listed, roughly 49% were seen once; the top ten hold roughly 60%. The sequences come from lung tumor tissue, collected at surgery. The rearrangement uses TRBV29-1 and TRBJ1-2, with D perhaps matching TRBD1 (6 bases). The TCR was taken from a male donor with early-stage non-small cell lung cancer. Written as DNA, the CDR3 is TGCAGCGTCGCTGGACAGAACTATGGCTACACCTTC. As protein: CSVAGQNYGYTF.